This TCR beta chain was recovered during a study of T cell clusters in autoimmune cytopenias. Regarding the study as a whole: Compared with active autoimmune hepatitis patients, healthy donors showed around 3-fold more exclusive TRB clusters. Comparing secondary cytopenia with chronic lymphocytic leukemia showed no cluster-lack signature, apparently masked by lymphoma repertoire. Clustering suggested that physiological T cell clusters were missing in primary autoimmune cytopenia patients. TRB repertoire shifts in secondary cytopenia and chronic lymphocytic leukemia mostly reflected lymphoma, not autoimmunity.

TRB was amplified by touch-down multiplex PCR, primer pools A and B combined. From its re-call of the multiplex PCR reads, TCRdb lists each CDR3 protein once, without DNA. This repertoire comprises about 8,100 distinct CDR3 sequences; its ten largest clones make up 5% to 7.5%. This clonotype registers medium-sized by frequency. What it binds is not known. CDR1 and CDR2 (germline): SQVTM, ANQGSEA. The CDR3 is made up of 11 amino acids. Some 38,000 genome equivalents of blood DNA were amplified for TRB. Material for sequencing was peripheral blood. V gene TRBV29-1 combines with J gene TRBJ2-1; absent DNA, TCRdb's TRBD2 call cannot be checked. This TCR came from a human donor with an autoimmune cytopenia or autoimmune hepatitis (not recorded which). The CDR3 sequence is CSVLGTLEQFF.